This T cell receptor (beta chain) appears in the sequencing data of a study of control samples from healthy donors and cancer patients. The data were produced by immunoSEQ multiplex PCR, yet TCRdb's version contains in-frame clones alone and is incomplete. The sample lists over 100,000 clones; about 88% were seen once. Germline V gene data show CDR1 as SGHAT and CDR2 as FQNNGV. The V gene lost 4 bases and the J gene lost 7 bases, with 11 bases spanning the gap. This CDR3 has 12 residues. The TCR was taken from a man between 50 and 59 years old in good health. The chain employs TRBV11-2 and TRBJ2-7; D gene unclear. Source material: blood. Here the CDR3 DNA reads TGTGCCAGCAGCTCTCCATTTTCAGAGCAGTACTTC. Translating gives CASSSPFSEQYF. The full variable domain, rest sourced from reference TRBV11-2 and TRBJ2-7, is EAGVAQSPRYKIIEKRQSVAFWCNPISGHATLYWYQQILGQGPKLLIQFQNNGVVDDSQLPKDRFSAERLKGVDSTLKIQPAKLEDSAVYLCASSSPFSEQYFGPGTRLTVT.